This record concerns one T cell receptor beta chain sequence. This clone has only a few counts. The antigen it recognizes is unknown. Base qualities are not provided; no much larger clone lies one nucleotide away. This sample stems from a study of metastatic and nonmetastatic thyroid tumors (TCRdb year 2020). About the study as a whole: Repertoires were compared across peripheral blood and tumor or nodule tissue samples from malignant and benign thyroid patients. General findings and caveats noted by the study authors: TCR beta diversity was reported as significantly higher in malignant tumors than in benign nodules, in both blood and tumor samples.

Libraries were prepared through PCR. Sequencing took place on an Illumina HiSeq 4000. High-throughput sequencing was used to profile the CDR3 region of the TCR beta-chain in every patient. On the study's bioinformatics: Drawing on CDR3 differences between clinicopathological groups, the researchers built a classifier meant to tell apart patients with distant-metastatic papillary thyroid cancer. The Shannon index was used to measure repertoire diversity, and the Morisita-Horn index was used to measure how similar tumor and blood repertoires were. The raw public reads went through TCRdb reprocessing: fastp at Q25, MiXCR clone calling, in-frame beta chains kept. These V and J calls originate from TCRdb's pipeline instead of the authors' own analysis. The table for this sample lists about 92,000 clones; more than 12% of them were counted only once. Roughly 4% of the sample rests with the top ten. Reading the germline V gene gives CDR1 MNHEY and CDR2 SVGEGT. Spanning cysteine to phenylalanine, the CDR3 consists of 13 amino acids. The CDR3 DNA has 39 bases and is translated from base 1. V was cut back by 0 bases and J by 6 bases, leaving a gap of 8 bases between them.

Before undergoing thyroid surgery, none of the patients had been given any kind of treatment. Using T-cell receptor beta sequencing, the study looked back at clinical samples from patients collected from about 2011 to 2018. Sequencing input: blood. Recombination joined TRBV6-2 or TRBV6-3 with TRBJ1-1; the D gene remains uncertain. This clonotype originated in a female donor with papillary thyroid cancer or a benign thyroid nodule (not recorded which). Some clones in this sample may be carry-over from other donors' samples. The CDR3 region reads CASSYSVLAEAFF. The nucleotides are TGTGCCAGCAGTTACTCGGTGTTGGCTGAAGCTTTCTTT.